This TCR beta chain is from a study of blood T cell repertoires in COVID-19. Turning to the study itself: Material from acute and convalescent COVID-19 was sourced from the United States, Italy and Spain. Sources were T cells, B-cell-depleted T cells, or PBMCs; the material itself was cDNA or gDNA.

This CDR3 spans 14 amino acids. CDR1 is SQVTM and CDR2 is ANQGSEA in the germline V gene. The V end lost 7 bases, the J end lost 5 bases, and 20 bases lay between the germline ends. Original handling: Researchers report that nucleated cell counts were estimated from reference gene primer amplification. Sequenced by immunoSEQ multiplex PCR; TCRdb stores in-frame clones only, minus some. The V and J calls and clone size were taken over from that table, and D and trimming were inferred from the DNA. The table has more than 200,000 clones, about 90% seen once. The chain uses TRBV29-1 and TRBJ1-1; TRBD1 might be the D (6 bases). The source is a man at least 80 years old with acute or convalescent COVID-19. Input material: peripheral blood. CDR3 sequence: CSAFPQGPGTEAFF. CDR3 nucleotides: TGCAGCGCTTTCCCCCAGGGGCCGGGGACTGAAGCTTTCTTT.